This T cell receptor beta chain was observed in a study of CD8 T cells in Susac syndrome. Looked up from germline, CDR1 is LNHDA and CDR2 is SQIVND (reference sequence). The ends lost 5 bases at V and 1 base at J; junction bases unmatched: 6. The CDR3 runs to 15 residues. The RNA input was about 0.5 to 1 ug, and it was reverse transcribed with random hexamers. TCRdb called the immunoSEQ multiplex PCR reads again in MiXCR, with one record for every CDR3 protein. The table lists around 170,000 distinct CDR3 sequences, around 95% of them singletons. A single count supports this clonotype. The sample comprised CD8+ T cells from PBMCs. The J gene is TRBJ2-3, the V gene TRBV19; 7 bases line up with TRBD1. This receptor was taken from a human donor with Susac syndrome. CDR3 in amino acids: CASSFGQVGTDTQYF. The CDR3 coding sequence is TGTGCCAGTAGTTTCGGACAGGTAGGCACAGATACGCAGTATTTT. The full variable domain, in which reference TRBV19 and TRBJ2-3 provide the parts outside the CDR3, is DGGITQSPKYLFRKEGQNVTLSCEQNLNHDAMYWYRQDPGQGLRLIYYSQIVNDFQKGDIAEGYSVSREKKESFPLTVTSAQKNPTAFYLCASSFGQVGTDTQYFGPGTRLTVL.